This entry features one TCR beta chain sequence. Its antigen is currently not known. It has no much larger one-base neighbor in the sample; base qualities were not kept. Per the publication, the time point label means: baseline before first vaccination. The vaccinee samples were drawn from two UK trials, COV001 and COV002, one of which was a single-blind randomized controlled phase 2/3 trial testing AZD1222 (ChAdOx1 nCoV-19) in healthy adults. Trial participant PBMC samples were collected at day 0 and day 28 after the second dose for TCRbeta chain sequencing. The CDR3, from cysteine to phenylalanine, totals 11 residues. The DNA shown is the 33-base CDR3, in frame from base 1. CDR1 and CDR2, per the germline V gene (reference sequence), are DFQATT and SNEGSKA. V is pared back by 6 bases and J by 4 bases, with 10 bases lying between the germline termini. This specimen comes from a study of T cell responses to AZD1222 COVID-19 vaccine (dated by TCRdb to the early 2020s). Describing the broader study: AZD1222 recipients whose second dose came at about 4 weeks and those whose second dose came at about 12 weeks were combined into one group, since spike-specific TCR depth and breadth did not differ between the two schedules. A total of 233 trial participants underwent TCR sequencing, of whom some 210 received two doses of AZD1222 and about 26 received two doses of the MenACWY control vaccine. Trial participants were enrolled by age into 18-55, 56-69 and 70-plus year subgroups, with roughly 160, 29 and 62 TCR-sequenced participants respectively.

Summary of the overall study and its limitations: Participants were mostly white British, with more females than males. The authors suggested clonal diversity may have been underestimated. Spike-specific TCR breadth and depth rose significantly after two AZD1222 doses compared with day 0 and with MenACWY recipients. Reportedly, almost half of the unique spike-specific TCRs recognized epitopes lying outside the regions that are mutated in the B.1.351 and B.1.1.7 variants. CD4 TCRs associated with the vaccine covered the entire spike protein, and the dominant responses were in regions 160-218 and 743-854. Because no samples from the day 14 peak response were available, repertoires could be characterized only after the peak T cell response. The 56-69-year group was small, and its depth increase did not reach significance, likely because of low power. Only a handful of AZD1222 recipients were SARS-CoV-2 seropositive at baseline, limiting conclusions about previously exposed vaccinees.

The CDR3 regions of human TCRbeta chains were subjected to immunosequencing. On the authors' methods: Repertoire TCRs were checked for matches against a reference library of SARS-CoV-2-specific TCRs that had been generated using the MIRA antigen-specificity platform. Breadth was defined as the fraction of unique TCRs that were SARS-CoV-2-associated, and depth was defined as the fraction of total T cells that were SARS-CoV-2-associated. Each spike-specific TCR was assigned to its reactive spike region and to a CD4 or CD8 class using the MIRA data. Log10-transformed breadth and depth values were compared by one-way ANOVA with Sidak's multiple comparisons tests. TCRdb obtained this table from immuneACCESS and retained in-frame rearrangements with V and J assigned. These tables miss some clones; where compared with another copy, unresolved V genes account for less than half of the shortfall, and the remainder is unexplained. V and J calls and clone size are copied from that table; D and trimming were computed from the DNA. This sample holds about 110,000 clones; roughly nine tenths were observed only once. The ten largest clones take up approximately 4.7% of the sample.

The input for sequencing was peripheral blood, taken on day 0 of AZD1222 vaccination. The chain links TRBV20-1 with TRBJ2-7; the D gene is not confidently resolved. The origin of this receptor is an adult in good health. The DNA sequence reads TGCAGTGCCTCCCGGCAGTACGAGCAGTACTTC. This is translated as CSASRQYEQYF.